This TCR beta chain was identified in a study of post-analysis software for immune sequencing data. Across the whole study: Relapsing-remitting, secondary progressive and progressive-relapsing courses of multiple sclerosis were included. Study-wide findings and caveats: There were roughly 5 TRBV segments more frequent in patients than controls, and TRBV5-6, TRBV5-1 and TRBV20-1 were among them. People with multiple sclerosis had a significantly lower normalized Chao1 diversity than controls did.

The library was made from cDNA and included unique molecular identifiers. cDNA molecules numbering roughly 0.5 million came from about 1 to 10 million T cells. TCRdb independently ran MiXCR on the PCR reads; one entry per CDR3 protein. The sample contains some 890,000 distinct CDR3 sequences, under 70% of which appear only once. The CDR3 contains 16 residues. Germline V gene sequence: CDR1 SNHLY, CDR2 FYNNEI. A note on this clonotype: What it binds is unknown.

Sequenced sample: blood. This TCR came from a girl under 18 with multiple sclerosis. The chain links TRBV2 to TRBJ2-5; 15 bases fit TRBD2. TRBJ2-7 explains the end of the DNA better; the J call may be wrong. CDR3 residues: CASSVEGTSGRYEQYF. The CDR3 DNA is TGTGCCAGCAGTGTTGAGGGGACTAGCGGGAGGTACGAGCAGTACTTC.